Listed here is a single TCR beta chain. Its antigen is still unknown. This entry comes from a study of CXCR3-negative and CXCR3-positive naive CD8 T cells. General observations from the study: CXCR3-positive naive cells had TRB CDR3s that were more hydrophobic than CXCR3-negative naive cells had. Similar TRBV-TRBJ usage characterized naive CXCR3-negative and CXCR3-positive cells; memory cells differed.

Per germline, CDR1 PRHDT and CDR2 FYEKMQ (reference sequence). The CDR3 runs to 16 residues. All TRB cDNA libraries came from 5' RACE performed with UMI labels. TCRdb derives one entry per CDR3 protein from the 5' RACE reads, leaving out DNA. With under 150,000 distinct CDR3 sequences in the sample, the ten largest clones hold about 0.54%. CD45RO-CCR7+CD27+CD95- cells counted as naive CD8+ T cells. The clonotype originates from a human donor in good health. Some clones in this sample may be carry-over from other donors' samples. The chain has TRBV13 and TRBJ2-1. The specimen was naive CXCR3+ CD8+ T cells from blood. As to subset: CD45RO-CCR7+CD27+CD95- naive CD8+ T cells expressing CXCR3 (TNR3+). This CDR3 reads CASSLGALSSYNEQFF.